This is a list of T cell receptor beta chains from one sample in a study of identical twins. TCRdb re-called the 5' RACE reads through MiXCR, storing one row per CDR3 protein. Of about 690,000 distinct CDR3 sequences detected, 20% to 25% appear once; the ten largest clones hold around 4.5%. These data were also filed under a second study, of T cells expressing NK-cell markers.

Sequencing was carried out using PBMCs. All receptors derive from a woman aged 18-29 years in good health. Both conserved end residues are part of each CDR3. A D gene is named only where the DNA matches it firmly. Some rows have no size entry. The others give once, few or many, or a class for an expanded clone.

v_call	clone_size	j_call	d_call	cdr3_nt	cdr3_aa
TRBV29-1	NA	TRBJ2-5	NA	TGCAGCGTTCAGAGGACTGGCCAAGAGACCCAGTACTTC	CSVQRTGQETQYF
TRBV7-6	few	TRBJ2-3	TRBD2	TGTGCCAGCAGCTTAGTGGAGGGAGGGCCACAGGTTACGCAGTATTTT	CASSLVEGGPQVTQYF
TRBV5-1	few	TRBJ1-1	NA	TGCGCCAGCAGTCGGATGGAGGGGGTACGCGAAGCTTTCTTT	CASSRMEGVREAFF
TRBV16	NA	TRBJ1-1	TRBD1	TGTGCCAGCCGAACCCAGGGGGGGAACACTGAAGCTTTCTTT	CASRTQGGNTEAFF
TRBV5-5	few	TRBJ2-4	NA	TGTGCCAGCAGTCTGTACCCGGGGGAGAAAAACATTCAGTACTTC	CASSLYPGEKNIQYF
TRBV6-6	NA	TRBJ2-1	NA	TGTGCCAGCACAACGGCGCACAATGAGCAGTTCTTC	CASTTAHNEQFF
TRBV10-3	few	TRBJ2-5	NA	TGTGCCATCAGTGAGATGGGGCCGGAGACCCAGTACTTC	CAISEMGPETQYF
TRBV20-1	NA	TRBJ1-1	NA	TGCAGTGCTAGAGATTGGGGCCAAGGGCCTGAAGCTTTCTTT	CSARDWGQGPEAFF
TRBV10-1	few	TRBJ2-1	TRBD1	TGCGCCAGCAGTGGGAACAGGGGGGCGCGTTCCTACAATGAGCAGTTCTTC	CASSGNRGARSYNEQFF
TRBV5-1	NA	TRBJ1-4	TRBD1	TGCGCCAGCAGCTTGGCCCCAGGGGGAGACGAAAAACTGTTTTTT	CASSLAPGGDEKLFF
TRBV10-3	many	TRBJ2-1	NA	TGTGCCATCAGGGACTACTCCTACAATGAGCAGTTCTTC	CAIRDYSYNEQFF
TRBV2	many	TRBJ2-2	NA	TGTGCCAGCAGTGAGCAGGGCTCCGGGGAGCTGTTTTTT	CASSEQGSGELFF
TRBV7-7	NA	TRBJ2-1	NA	TGTGCCAGCAGCAATACAATTTACAATGAGCAGTTCTTC	CASSNTIYNEQFF
TRBV5-1	NA	TRBJ2-1	TRBD2	TGCGCCAGCAGCTTGGCCGGGACTAGCTCGGGCAATGAGCAGTTCTTC	CASSLAGTSSGNEQFF
TRBV20-1	few	TRBJ2-1	NA	TGCAGTGCTAGTAAACTCTACAATGAGCAGTTCTTC	CSASKLYNEQFF
TRBV27	NA	TRBJ2-5	NA	TGTGCCAGCAGTTGGGCCTGGGGTGAGACCCAGTACTTC	CASSWAWGETQYF
TRBV5-1	NA	TRBJ2-2	TRBD1	TGCGCCAGCAGCTTGGGGCTCCGGGACAGCACCGGGGAGCTGTTTTTT	CASSLGLRDSTGELFF
TRBV6-2/TRBV6-3	NA	TRBJ1-5	NA	TGTGCCAGCGGACTCTGGAGGCAGCCCCAGCATTTT	CASGLWRQPQHF
TRBV5-6	NA	TRBJ2-7	NA	TGTGCCAGCAGCCTGCCGGGATTGGATACCTACGAGCAGTACTTC	CASSLPGLDTYEQYF
TRBV29-1	few	TRBJ2-1	NA	TGCAGCGTTGACGGGGGGAGAGGGGGCAATGAGCAGTTCTTC	CSVDGGRGGNEQFF
TRBV7-2	NA	TRBJ2-1	NA	TGTGCCAGCAGCGACGGGACCGCCCACCGCAATGAGCAGTTCTTC	CASSDGTAHRNEQFF
TRBV4-2	NA	TRBJ2-2	NA	TGTGCCAGCAGCCAAGATTTACTAACTCCCGGGGAGCTGTTTTTT	CASSQDLLTPGELFF